This T cell receptor beta chain is from a study of response to subunit inactivated influenza vaccine. This CDR3 contains 13 residues. CDR1 and CDR2 (germline): SGHRS, YFSETQ. V lost 0 bases, J lost 7 bases, and 7 bases lay in between. TCRdb reprocessed the RT-PCR reads via MiXCR and lists one record per CDR3 protein. Of about 700,000 distinct CDR3 sequences in the sample, 15% to 18% are singletons; the top ten hold around a tenth. This chain connects TRBV5-1 to TRBJ2-2; D gene unclear. This specimen was PBMCs from blood, taken about 12 days after vaccination. This clonotype originated in a man in his fifties or sixties who received an inactivated influenza vaccine. The CDR3 protein is CASSLGSIGELFF. The CDR3 DNA reads TGCGCCAGCAGCTTGGGCTCCATCGGGGAGCTGTTTTTT.